Sequencing of this T cell receptor (beta chain) was carried out in a study of a mutant IDH1 vaccine in newly diagnosed glioma. The V gene's germline CDR1 is SGHRS and CDR2 YFSETQ. Trimming took off 3 bases at V and 4 bases at J, with 6 bases between the two ends. The CDR3 runs 12 residues. The time point: week 35, safety follow-up. Vaccination comprised doses that each held 300 ug of mutant IDH1 20-mer peptide, plus topical imiquimod. Donors harbored newly found WHO grade 3 or 4 IDH1-mutant, ATRX-lost astrocytomas. Produced via immunoSEQ multiplex PCR; TCRdb's table is partial and in-frame only. The profile shows roughly 60,000 clones, roughly four fifths of them singletons. Of note for this clone: What it binds is unknown.

The receptor was derived from a man in his forties or fifties with glioma. The input for sequencing was PBMCs, taken from a glioma patient whose treatment included an IDH1 peptide vaccine. This rearrangement joins TRBV5-1 to TRBJ2-3; D is uncertain. In nucleotides, the CDR3 is TGCGCCAGCAGCTACACAGCAGATACGCAGTATTTT. Amino acids: CASSYTADTQYF.